The rows below give T cell receptor beta chains drawn from one sample of a study of T-cell memory formation after mild COVID-19. MiXCR, run by TCRdb on the 5' RACE reads, gives a single entry per CDR3 protein. The data hold hundreds of thousands of distinct CDR3 sequences, with 15% to 20% observed a single time. The specimen was PBMCs or a T cell subset sorted from them (not recorded which). The source is an adult woman who had mild COVID-19 (a few samples of this study predate the infection). Cell type and time point are not known. CDR3s include the opening cysteine and the closing phenylalanine or tryptophan. Fields, in order: D gene, J gene, clone size, V gene, CDR3 protein, CDR3 DNA. A D gene is named only where the DNA matches it firmly. Expanded clones get a size class; other rows say once, few or many, or leave the size out.

TRBD1	TRBJ1-1	many	TRBV5-1	CASSTGGPEAFF	TGCGCCAGCAGCACAGGGGGCCCTGAAGCTTTCTTT
-	TRBJ2-5	-	TRBV14	CASSLDSLGETQYF	TGTGCCAGCAGCTTGGACAGCCTAGGAGAGACCCAGTACTTC
-	TRBJ1-2	many	TRBV30	CASPEANYGYTF	TGTGCCTCCCCGGAGGCGAACTATGGCTACACCTTC
-	TRBJ2-2	many	TRBV3-1	CASSQAPAGTPGELFF	TGTGCCAGCAGCCAAGCACCGGCCGGGACCCCCGGGGAGCTGTTTTTT
-	TRBJ2-7	few	TRBV4-1	CASVPYEGDYEQYF	TGCGCCAGCGTTCCGTACGAGGGGGACTACGAGCAGTACTTC
TRBD2	TRBJ2-1	once	TRBV4-3	CASSLRLAGYNEQFF	TGCGCCAGCAGCCTAAGGCTAGCGGGATACAATGAGCAGTTCTTC
TRBD1	TRBJ1-2	few	TRBV18	CASSPGGTASYGYTF	TGTGCCAGCTCGCCCGGCGGGACAGCGAGTTATGGCTACACCTTC
-	TRBJ2-3	-	TRBV19	CASSIGGRAQYF	TGTGCCAGTAGTATAGGTGGCCGGGCGCAGTATTTT
TRBD2	TRBJ2-5	few	TRBV10-2	CASSEELAGVGETQYF	TGCGCCAGCAGTGAGGAACTAGCGGGGGTAGGAGAGACCCAGTACTTC
TRBD2	TRBJ2-7	-	TRBV12-3/TRBV12-4	CASGSNYEQYF	TGTGCTAGCGGGAGTAATTACGAGCAGTACTTC
TRBD2	TRBJ2-3	-	TRBV20-1	CSAARTSGGTDTQYF	TGCAGTGCTGCCCGGACTAGCGGAGGCACAGATACGCAGTATTTT
-	TRBJ1-5	-	TRBV18	CASSPDGVSQPQHF	TGTGCCAGCTCACCAGATGGTGTTTCTCAGCCCCAGCATTTT
TRBD1	TRBJ2-2	few	TRBV7-6	CASSAWDSPGTGELFF	TGTGCCAGCAGCGCTTGGGACAGCCCGGGGACCGGGGAGCTGTTTTTT
-	TRBJ2-1	-	TRBV7-2	CASSLQQGIYNEQFF	TGTGCCAGCAGCCTTCAACAGGGCATATACAATGAGCAGTTCTTC
TRBD1	TRBJ2-1	-	TRBV12-3/TRBV12-4	CASSLGGDRGSGEQFF	TGTGCCAGCAGCCTTGGTGGGGACAGGGGTAGCGGTGAGCAGTTCTTC
TRBD1	TRBJ1-1	-	TRBV12-5	CASGSPRKGATEAFF	TGTGCTAGTGGTTCCCCTCGGAAGGGGGCGACTGAAGCTTTCTTT
-	TRBJ1-2	-	TRBV10-3	CAISDGGHGYTF	TGTGCCATCAGTGACGGGGGGCATGGCTACACCTTC
TRBD1	TRBJ1-1	-	TRBV5-1	CASSLGDRSTSEAFF	TGCGCCAGCAGCTTGGGGGACAGGTCAACGAGTGAAGCTTTCTTT
TRBD2	TRBJ2-3	-	TRBV10-2	CASRWRGSTDTQYF	TGCGCCAGCAGGTGGCGGGGGAGCACAGATACGCAGTATTTT
-	TRBJ1-5	-	TRBV10-3	CAISESSTVSNQPQHF	TGTGCCATCAGTGAGTCGTCGACAGTTAGCAATCAGCCCCAGCATTTT
-	TRBJ2-5	many	TRBV6-5	CASTRAARGPQETQYF	TGTGCCAGTACCCGGGCCGCCAGGGGTCCCCAAGAGACCCAGTACTTC
-	TRBJ2-1	-	TRBV9	CASSGQSYNEQFF	TGTGCCAGCAGCGGGCAGAGCTACAATGAGCAGTTCTTC
TRBD2	TRBJ2-5	-	TRBV12-3/TRBV12-4	CASSRLAYETQYF	TGTGCCAGCAGTCGACTAGCGTACGAGACCCAGTACTTC
-	TRBJ2-3	many	TRBV4-1	CASSQFTGTGTDTQYF	TGCGCCAGCAGCCAATTTACCGGGACCGGCACAGATACGCAGTATTTT
TRBD2	TRBJ2-5	-	TRBV10-3	CAIRRAGEGQETQYF	TGTGCCATCAGGAGGGCGGGAGAGGGCCAAGAGACCCAGTACTTC
TRBD2	TRBJ2-7	few	TRBV24-1	CATSDSRTSGSMTHYEQYF	TGTGCCACCAGTGATTCCCGTACTAGCGGGAGTATGACCCACTACGAGCAGTACTTC
TRBD1	TRBJ2-1	many	TRBV5-1	CASRSASPRTGVYNEQFF	TGCGCCAGCAGATCTGCCTCTCCCCGGACAGGGGTCTACAATGAGCAGTTCTTC
-	TRBJ1-2	once	TRBV5-1	CASSDSTVNYGYTF	TGCGCCAGCAGCGACTCGACAGTTAACTATGGCTACACCTTC
TRBD2	TRBJ2-6	few	TRBV18	CASSPPASGSSGANVLTF	TGTGCCAGCTCACCACCGGCTAGCGGCTCTTCTGGGGCCAACGTCCTGACTTTC
TRBD1	TRBJ1-2	-	TRBV12-3/TRBV12-4	CASSSAGGVNYGYTF	TGTGCCAGCAGTTCCGCAGGGGGGGTTAACTATGGCTACACCTTC
-	TRBJ2-2	-	TRBV6-5	CASKLASGGTGELFF	TGTGCCAGCAAGTTGGCATCCGGGGGCACCGGGGAGCTGTTTTTT
-	TRBJ2-1	few	TRBV24-1	CATSDGGITYNEQFF	TGTGCCACCAGTGATGGGGGTATCACCTACAATGAGCAGTTCTTC
-	TRBJ1-1	few	TRBV12-3/TRBV12-4	CATSPGAEAFF	TGTGCCACCTCTCCCGGCGCTGAAGCTTTCTTT
-	TRBJ2-7	few	TRBV7-9	CASSIRQGGAYEQYF	TGTGCCAGCAGCATCAGACAGGGAGGTGCCTACGAGCAGTACTTC
TRBD2	TRBJ2-5	few	TRBV25-1	CASSELAGETQYF	TGTGCCAGCAGTGAACTAGCGGGAGAGACCCAGTACTTC
-	TRBJ1-2	-	TRBV3-1	CASSPDPLYGYTF	TGTGCCAGCAGCCCCGACCCTCTCTATGGCTACACCTTC
TRBD1	TRBJ2-7	-	TRBV5-1	CASSSRYRDRTSYEQYF	TGCGCCAGCAGCTCTCGATACCGGGACAGGACGTCCTACGAGCAGTACTTC
-	TRBJ2-3	-	TRBV5-1	CASREDRRLTDTQYF	TGCGCCAGCAGGGAGGACAGACGATTAACGGATACGCAGTATTTT
TRBD1	TRBJ1-4	few	TRBV3-1	CASSQQGAGEKLFF	TGTGCCAGCAGCCAACAGGGGGCTGGAGAAAAACTGTTTTTT
-	TRBJ1-1	-	TRBV10-3	CATAGLNTEAFF	TGTGCCACCGCTGGACTGAACACTGAAGCTTTCTTT
-	TRBJ1-6	-	TRBV2	CASSKEDSSYNSPLHF	TGTGCCAGCAGTAAAGAGGACAGCTCCTATAATTCACCCCTCCACTTT
TRBD2	TRBJ2-7	-	TRBV7-9	CASSSTSGRLGYF	TGTGCCAGCAGCTCTACTAGCGGGCGCCTTGGGTACTTC
-	TRBJ1-1	-	TRBV6-5	CASTTRAGNTEAFF	TGTGCCAGCACTACGAGGGCCGGGAACACTGAAGCTTTCTTT
-	TRBJ1-2	-	TRBV6-2/TRBV6-3	CASTPTGKSRYGYTF	TGTGCCAGCACTCCTACAGGGAAGTCCCGCTATGGCTACACCTTC
-	TRBJ2-7	once	TRBV2	CASSETSYLYEQYF	TGTGCCAGCAGTGAAACAAGCTACCTCTACGAGCAGTACTTC
TRBD2	TRBJ2-2	-	TRBV12-3/TRBV12-4	CASSRTRGTNSGELFF	TGTGCCAGCAGCCGGACCCGCGGGACTAACTCCGGGGAGCTGTTTTTT
-	TRBJ2-7	few	TRBV5-5	CASSRRTGRDYEQYF	TGTGCCAGCAGCAGGAGGACTGGCAGAGATTACGAGCAGTACTTC
-	TRBJ1-5	-	TRBV12-3/TRBV12-4	CASSPGWGTNYGDNQPQHF	TGTGCCAGCAGCCCCGGGTGGGGGACAAATTACGGGGATAATCAGCCCCAGCATTTT
-	TRBJ2-1	-	TRBV19	CASSIGRGHSFNEQFF	TGTGCCAGTAGTATAGGGCGGGGTCACTCTTTCAATGAGCAGTTCTTC
-	TRBJ1-5	few	TRBV20-1	CSAKSGGRESQPQHF	TGCAGTGCGAAATCCGGGGGCAGGGAGAGTCAGCCCCAGCATTTT
-	TRBJ1-1	-	TRBV27	CASSLSAGVDTEAFF	TGTGCCAGCAGTTTATCGGCAGGGGTTGACACTGAAGCTTTCTTT
-	TRBJ1-2	few	TRBV15	CATSSGDGYGYTF	TGTGCCACCAGCAGTGGGGACGGCTATGGCTACACCTTC